The 4 T cell receptor beta chains below all came from one sample that was sequenced in a study of shared clonotypes between healthy human individuals (TCRdb year 2020). The method was the immunoSEQ multiplex PCR assay. TCRdb re-hosts the immuneACCESS table, in-frame sequences only. Its copies lack some clones; in the studies checked, an unresolved V gene accounts for under half of them, and the cause for the rest is not known. The sample table lists about 480,000 clones, about three quarters of them with a count of one. The ten largest clones represent around 12% of the sample. Sequenced input: PBMCs. These receptors were taken from a woman in her 40s in good health. Some clones in this sample may be carry-over from other donors' samples.

The chain has TRBV11-2 and TRBJ2-3; either TRBD1 or TRBD2 may supply D (5 bases each). The CDR3 spans 16 residues. CDR1 SGHAT and CDR2 FQNNGV come from the germline V gene. With 1 base removed from V and 2 bases from J, the gap between germline ends came to 13 bases. The DNA for the CDR3 is TGTGCCAGCAGCTTAGTCTCGGGGCTCTACACAGATACGCAGTATTTT. Its protein is CASSLVSGLYTDTQYF.

The chain couples TRBV11-2 to TRBJ2-1, with 9 bases fitting TRBD1. The CDR3 extends over 18 amino acids. The V segment lost 6 bases and the J segment 6 bases; nucleotides outside the gene matches: 18. Germline assignment: CDR1 SGHAT and CDR2 FQNNGV. As DNA, the CDR3 is TGTGCCAGCAGGCAATGGTACAGGGGGCTTGAAGCTGGCAATGAGCAGTTCTTC. Translating gives CASRQWYRGLEAGNEQFF.

This chain joins TRBV5-1 and TRBJ2-1, with 10 bases matching TRBD2. There are 15 residues in the CDR3. Germline-derived CDR1 and CDR2 are SGHRS and YFSETQ. Losses at the gene ends were 7 bases for V and 4 bases for J; bases not matched to a gene: 8. The CDR3, as DNA: TGCGCCAGCCATCCTGGGACTAGCGCTTACAATGAGCAGTTCTTC. Translated: CASHPGTSAYNEQFF.

The genes are TRBV18 and TRBJ1-4; 12 bases match TRBD1. Unmatched junction bases numbered 16, after V lost 3 bases and J lost 5 bases. Germline CDR1 is KGHSH and CDR2 is LQKENI. The length of the CDR3 is 20 residues. CDR3 in amino acids: CASSPGSGTGGSHHNEKLFF. As DNA, the CDR3 is TGTGCCAGCTCACCTGGCTCCGGGACAGGGGGCTCCCACCACAATGAAAAACTGTTTTTT.